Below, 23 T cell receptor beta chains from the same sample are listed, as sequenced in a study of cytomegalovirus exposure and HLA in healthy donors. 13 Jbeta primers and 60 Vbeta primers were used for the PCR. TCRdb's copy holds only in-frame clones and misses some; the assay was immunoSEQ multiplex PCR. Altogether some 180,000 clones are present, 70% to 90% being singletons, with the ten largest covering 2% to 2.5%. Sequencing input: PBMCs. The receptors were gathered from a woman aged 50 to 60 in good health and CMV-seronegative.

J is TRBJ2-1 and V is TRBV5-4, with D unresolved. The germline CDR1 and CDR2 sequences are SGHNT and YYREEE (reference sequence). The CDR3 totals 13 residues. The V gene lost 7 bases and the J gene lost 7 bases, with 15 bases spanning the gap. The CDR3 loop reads CASFGARKNEQFF. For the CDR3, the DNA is TGTGCCAGCTTTGGAGCCCGCAAGAATGAGCAGTTCTTC.

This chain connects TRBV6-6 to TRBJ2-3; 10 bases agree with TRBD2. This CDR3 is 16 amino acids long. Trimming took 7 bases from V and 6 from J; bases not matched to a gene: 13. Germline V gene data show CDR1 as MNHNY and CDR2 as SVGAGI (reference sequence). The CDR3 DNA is TGTGCCAGCATGGACGACGCAGCGGGAGGGTGGGATACGCAGTATTTT. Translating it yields CASMDDAAGGWDTQYF.

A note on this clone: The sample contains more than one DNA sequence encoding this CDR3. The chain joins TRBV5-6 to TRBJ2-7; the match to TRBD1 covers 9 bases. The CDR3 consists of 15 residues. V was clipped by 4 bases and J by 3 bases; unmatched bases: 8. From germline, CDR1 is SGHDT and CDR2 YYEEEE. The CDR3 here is CASSRPGQGDYEQYF. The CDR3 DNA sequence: TGTGCCAGCAGCCGCCCGGGACAGGGAGACTACGAGCAGTACTTC.

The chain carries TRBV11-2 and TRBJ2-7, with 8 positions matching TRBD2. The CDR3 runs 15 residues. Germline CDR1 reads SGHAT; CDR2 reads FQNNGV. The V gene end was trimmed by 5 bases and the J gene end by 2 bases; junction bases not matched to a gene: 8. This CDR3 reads CASSPVLAGAYEQYF. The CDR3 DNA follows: TGTGCCAGCAGCCCGGTGCTAGCGGGCGCCTACGAGCAGTACTTC.

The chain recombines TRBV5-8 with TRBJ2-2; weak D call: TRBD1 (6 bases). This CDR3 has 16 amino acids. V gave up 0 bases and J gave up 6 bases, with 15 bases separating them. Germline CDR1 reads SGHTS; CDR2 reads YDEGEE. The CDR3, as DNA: TGTGCCAGCAGCTTGGCCTACAGGGCTCTAGCCGGGGAGCTGTTTTTT. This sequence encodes CASSLAYRALAGELFF. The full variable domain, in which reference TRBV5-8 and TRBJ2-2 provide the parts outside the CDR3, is EAGVTQSPTHLIKTRGQQATLRCSPISGHTSVYWYQQALGLGLQFLLWYDEGEERNRGNFPPRFSGRQFPNYSSELNVNALELEDSALYLCASSLAYRALAGELFFGEGSRLTVL.

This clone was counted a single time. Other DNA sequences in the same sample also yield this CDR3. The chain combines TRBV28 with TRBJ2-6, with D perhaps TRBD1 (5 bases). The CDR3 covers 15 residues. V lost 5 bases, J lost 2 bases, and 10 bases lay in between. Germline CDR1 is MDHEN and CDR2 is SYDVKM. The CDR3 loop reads CASSQGGAGANVLTF. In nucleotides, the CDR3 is TGTGCCAGCAGTCAGGGTGGGGCTGGGGCCAACGTCCTGACTTTC.

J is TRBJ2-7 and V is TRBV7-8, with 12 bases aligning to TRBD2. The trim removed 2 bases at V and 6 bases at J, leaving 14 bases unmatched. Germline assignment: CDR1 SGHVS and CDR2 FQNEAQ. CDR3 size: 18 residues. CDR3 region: CASSLRAGTSGSPGEQYF. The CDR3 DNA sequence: TGTGCCAGCAGCTTAAGAGCGGGGACTAGCGGGTCCCCGGGCGAGCAGTACTTC.

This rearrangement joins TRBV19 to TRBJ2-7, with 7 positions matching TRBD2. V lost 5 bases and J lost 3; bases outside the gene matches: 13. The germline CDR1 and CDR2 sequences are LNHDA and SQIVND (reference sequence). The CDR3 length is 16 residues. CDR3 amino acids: CASSSTERDAFYEQYF. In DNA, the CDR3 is TGTGCCAGTAGTTCGACCGAGCGGGATGCCTTCTACGAGCAGTACTTC.

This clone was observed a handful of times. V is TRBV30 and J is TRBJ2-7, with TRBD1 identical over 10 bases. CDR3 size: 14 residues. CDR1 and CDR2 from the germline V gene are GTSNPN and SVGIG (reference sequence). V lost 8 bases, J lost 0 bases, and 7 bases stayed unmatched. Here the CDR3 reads CAGRDRGISYEQYF. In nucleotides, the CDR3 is TGTGCCGGAAGGGACAGGGGTATCTCCTACGAGCAGTACTTC.

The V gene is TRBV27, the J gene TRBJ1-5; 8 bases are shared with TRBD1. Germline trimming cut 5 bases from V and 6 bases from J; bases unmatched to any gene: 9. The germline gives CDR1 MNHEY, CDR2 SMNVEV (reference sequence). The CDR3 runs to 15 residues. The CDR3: CASSAGQATIQPQHF. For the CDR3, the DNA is TGTGCCAGCAGTGCGGGACAGGCCACAATTCAGCCCCAGCATTTT.

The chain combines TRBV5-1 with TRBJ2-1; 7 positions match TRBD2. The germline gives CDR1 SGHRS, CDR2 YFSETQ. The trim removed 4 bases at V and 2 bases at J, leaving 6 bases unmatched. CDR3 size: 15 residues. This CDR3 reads CASSARAGAYNEQFF. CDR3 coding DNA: TGCGCCAGCAGCGCCCGGGCGGGAGCCTACAATGAGCAGTTCTTC. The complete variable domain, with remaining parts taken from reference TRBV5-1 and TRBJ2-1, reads KAGVTQTPRYLIKTRGQQVTLSCSPISGHRSVSWYQQTPGQGLQFLFEYFSETQRNKGNFPGRFSGRQFSNSRSEMNVSTLELGDSALYLCASSARAGAYNEQFFGPGTRLTVL.

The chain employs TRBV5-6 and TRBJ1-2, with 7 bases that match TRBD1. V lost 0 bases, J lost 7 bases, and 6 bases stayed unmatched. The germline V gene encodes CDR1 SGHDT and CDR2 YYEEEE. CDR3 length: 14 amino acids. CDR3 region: CASSLGQGGIGYTF. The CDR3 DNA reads TGTGCCAGCAGCTTGGGACAGGGAGGTATTGGCTACACCTTC.

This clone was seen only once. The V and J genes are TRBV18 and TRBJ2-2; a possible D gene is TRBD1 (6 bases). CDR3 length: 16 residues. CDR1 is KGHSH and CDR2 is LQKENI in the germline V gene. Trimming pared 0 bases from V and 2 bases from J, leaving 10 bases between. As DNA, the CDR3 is TGTGCCAGCTCACCACCGGGACACTTAAACACCGGGGAGCTGTTTTTT. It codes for CASSPPGHLNTGELFF.

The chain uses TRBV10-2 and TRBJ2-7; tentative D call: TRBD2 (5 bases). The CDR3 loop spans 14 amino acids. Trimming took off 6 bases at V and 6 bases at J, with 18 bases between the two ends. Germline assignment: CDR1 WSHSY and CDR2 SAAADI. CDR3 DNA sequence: TGCGCCAGCAGGACCAGCGGAACGGGTGGCGAGCAGTACTTC. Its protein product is CASRTSGTGGEQYF.

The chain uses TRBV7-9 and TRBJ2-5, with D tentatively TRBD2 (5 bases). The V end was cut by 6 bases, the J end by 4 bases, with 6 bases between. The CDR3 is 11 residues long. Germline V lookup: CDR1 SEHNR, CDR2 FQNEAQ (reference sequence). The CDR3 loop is CASSEGETQYF. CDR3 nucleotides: TGTGCCAGCAGTGAGGGAGAGACCCAGTACTTC.

As DNA, the CDR3 is TGTGCCAGCAGCTCCGGGACAGTCTATGGCTACACCTTC. Its protein is CASSSGTVYGYTF. This chain connects TRBV7-2 to TRBJ1-2; 7 bases are a match to TRBD1. The germline gives CDR1 SGHTA, CDR2 FQGNSA. The CDR3 consists of 13 residues. Trimming removed 4 bases from V and 4 bases from J; junction bases left unmatched: 3.

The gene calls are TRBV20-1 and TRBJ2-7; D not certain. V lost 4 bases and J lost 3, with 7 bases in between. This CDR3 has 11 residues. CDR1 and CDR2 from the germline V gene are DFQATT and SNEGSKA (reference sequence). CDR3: CSATQSYEQYF. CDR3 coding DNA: TGCAGTGCTACACAAAGCTACGAGCAGTACTTC.

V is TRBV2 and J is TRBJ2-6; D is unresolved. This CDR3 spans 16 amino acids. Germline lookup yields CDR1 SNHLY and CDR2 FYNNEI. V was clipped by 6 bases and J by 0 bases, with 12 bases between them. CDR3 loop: CASRRSRSSGANVLTF. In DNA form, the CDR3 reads TGTGCCAGCAGGAGGTCTCGCAGCTCTGGGGCCAACGTCCTGACTTTC.

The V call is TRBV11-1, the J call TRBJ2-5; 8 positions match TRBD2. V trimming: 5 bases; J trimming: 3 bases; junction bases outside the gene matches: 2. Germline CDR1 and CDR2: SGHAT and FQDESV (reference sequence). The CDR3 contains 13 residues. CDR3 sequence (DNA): TGTGCCAGCAGCCGTAGCGGGGAAGAGACCCAGTACTTC. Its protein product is CASSRSGEETQYF.

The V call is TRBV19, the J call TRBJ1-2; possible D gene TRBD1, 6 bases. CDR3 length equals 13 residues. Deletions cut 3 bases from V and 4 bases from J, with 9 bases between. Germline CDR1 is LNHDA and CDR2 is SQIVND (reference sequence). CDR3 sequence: CASSMDSLYGYTF. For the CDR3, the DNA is TGTGCCAGTAGTATGGACAGTCTCTATGGCTACACCTTC.

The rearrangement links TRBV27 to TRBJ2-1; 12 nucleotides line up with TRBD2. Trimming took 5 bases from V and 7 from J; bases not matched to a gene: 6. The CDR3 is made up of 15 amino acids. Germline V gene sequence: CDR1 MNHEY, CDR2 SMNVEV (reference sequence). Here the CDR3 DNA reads TGTGCCAGCAGTCTAGCGGGAGGGCCGAGGAATGAGCAGTTCTTC. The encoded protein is CASSLAGGPRNEQFF.

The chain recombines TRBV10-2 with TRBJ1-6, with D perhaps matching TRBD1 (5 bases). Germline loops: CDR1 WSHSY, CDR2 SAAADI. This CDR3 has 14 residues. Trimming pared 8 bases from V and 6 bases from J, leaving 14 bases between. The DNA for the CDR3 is TGCGCCAGCGAACGGGACTCCCCTAATTCACCCCTCCACTTT. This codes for CASERDSPNSPLHF.

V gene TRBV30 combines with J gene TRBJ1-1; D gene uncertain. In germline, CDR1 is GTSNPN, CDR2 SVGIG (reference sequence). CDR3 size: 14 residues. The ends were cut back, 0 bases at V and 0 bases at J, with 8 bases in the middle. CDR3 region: CAWSVRGLNTEAFF. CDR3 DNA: TGTGCCTGGAGTGTACGGGGTCTGAACACTGAAGCTTTCTTT. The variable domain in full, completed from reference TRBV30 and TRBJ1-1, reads SQTIHQWPATLVQPVGSPLSLECTVEGTSNPNLYWYRQAAGRGLQLLFYSVGIGQISSEVPQNLSASRPQDRQFILSSKKLLLSDSGFYLCAWSVRGLNTEAFFGQGTRLTVV.